In terms of frequency, the clone carrying this T cell receptor beta chain is large. The CDR3 loop spans 14 amino acids. Germline V lookup: CDR1 SQVTM, CDR2 ANQGSEA. TRB amplification used 250 ng of peripheral blood genomic DNA. The data belong to a study of T cell clusters in autoimmune cytopenias. One tube held mixed TRB-A and TRB-B primer pools for touch-down PCR. From the multiplex PCR reads, TCRdb lists one entry per CDR3 protein and no DNA. The sample is made up of about 6,300 distinct CDR3 sequences, and the top ten hold 6.5% to 9% of it. A further study also used this sample, focusing on T cell repertoires in aging, cancer and after chemotherapy.

Material: peripheral blood. The chain employs TRBV29-1 and TRBJ2-5; TCRdb's D gene call, TRBD2, goes unchecked for lack of DNA. The sequence was obtained from a human donor in good health. CDR3 region: CSVAPGDLEETQYF. Full variable domain (remainder filled in from reference TRBV29-1 and TRBJ2-5): SAVISQKPSRDICQRGTSLTIQCQVDSQVTMMFWYRQQPGQSLTLIATANQGSEATYESGFVIDKFPISRPNLTFSTLTVSNMSPEDSSIYLCSVAPGDLEETQYFGPGTRLLVL.